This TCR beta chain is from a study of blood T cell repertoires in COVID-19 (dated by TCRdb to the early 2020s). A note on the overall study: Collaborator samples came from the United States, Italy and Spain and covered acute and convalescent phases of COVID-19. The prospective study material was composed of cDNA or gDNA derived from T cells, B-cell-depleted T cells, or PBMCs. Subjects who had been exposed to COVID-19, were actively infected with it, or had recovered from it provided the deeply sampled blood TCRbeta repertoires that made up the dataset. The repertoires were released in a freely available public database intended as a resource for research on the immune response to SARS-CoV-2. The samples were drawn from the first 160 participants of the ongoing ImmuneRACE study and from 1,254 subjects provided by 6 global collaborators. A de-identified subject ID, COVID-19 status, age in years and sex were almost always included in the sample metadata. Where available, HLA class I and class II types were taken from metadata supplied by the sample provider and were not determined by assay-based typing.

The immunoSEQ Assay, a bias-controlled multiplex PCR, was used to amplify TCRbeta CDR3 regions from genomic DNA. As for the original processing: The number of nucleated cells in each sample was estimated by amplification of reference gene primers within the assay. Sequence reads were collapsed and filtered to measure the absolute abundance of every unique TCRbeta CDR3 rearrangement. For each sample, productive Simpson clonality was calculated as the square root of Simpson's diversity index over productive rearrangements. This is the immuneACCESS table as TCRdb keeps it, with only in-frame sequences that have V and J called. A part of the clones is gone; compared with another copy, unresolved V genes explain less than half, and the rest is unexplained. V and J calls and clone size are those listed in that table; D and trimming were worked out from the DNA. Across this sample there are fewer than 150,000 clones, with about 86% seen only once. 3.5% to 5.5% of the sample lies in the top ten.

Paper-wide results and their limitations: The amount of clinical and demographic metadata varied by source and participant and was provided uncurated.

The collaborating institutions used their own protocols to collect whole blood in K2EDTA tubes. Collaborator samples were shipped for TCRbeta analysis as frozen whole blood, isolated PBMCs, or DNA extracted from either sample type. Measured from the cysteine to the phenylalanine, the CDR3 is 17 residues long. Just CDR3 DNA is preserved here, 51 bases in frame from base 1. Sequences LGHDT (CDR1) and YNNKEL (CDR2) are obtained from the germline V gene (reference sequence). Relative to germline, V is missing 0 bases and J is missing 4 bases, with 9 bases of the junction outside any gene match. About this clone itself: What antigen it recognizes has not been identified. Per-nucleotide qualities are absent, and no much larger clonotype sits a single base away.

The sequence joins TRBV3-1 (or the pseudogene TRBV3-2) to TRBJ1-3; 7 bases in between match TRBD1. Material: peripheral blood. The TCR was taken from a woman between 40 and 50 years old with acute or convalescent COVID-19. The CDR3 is CASSQDGIGTVGNTIYF. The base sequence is TGTGCCAGCAGCCAAGATGGTATAGGGACAGTAGGAAACACCATATATTTT.